This T cell receptor beta chain stems from a study of human T cells and chemical hapten exposure. About the study: Women made up most patients, who had alopecia areata, totalis or universalis. Study conclusions and caveats: Expanded TCRs created a significantly greater count of big CDR3 similarity clusters than controls did. Counts of TCRs above 1 in 1000 frequency stayed unchanged with DPC sensitization.

Trimming pared 5 bases from V and 0 bases from J, leaving 17 bases between. Per the germline V gene, CDR1 is MDHEN and CDR2 is SYDVKM. The CDR3 has 17 residues. At least ten counts were recorded for this clonotype. The antigen is undetermined. The library tagged individual cDNA molecules with unique molecular identifiers. TCRdb re-derived calls from the RACE reads in MiXCR, one entry per CDR3 protein. The sample carries tens of thousands of distinct CDR3 sequences, around 9.6% recorded once. Time point given: pre-sensitization, week 0. Treatment here: therapeutic diphenylcyclopropenone sensitization with weekly scalp DPC.

The chain combines TRBV28 with TRBJ2-4; D remains ambiguous. The receptor comes from a woman in her 40s with alopecia areata. Some clones in this sample may be carry-over from other donors' samples. The starting material was whole blood, obtained in connection with sensitization to the hapten diphenylcyclopropenone (DPC). The CDR3 region is CASSPGGVRIAKNIQYF. The CDR3 DNA is TGTGCCAGCAGTCCCGGTGGAGTTCGTATAGCCAAAAACATTCAGTACTTC.